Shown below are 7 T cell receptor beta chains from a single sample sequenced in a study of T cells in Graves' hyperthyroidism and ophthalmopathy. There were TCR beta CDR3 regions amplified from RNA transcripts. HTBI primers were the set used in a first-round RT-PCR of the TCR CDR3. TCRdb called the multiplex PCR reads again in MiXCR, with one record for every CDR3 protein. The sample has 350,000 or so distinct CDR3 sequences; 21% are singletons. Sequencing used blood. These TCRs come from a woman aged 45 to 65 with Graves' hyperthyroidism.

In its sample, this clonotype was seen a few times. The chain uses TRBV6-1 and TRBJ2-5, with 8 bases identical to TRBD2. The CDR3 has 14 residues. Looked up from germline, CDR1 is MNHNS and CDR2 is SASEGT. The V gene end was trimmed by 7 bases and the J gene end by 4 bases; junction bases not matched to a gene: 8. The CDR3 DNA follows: TGTGCCAGCAACTCGGGGGGGCCCCTAGAGACCCAGTACTTC. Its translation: CASNSGGPLETQYF.

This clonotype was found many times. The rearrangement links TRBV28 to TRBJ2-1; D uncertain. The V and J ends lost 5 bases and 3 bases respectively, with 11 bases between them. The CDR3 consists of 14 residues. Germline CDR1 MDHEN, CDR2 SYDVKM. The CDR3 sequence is CASSAANYYNEQFF. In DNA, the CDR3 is TGTGCCAGCAGTGCCGCGAACTACTACAATGAGCAGTTCTTC.

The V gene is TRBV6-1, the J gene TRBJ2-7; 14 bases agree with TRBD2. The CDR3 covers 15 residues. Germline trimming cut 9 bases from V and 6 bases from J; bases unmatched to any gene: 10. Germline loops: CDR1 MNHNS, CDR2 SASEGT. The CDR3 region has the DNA TGTGCCAGTCTAACTACCGGGACTAGCGGGAGCGAGCAGTACTTC. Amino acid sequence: CASLTTGTSGSEQYF.

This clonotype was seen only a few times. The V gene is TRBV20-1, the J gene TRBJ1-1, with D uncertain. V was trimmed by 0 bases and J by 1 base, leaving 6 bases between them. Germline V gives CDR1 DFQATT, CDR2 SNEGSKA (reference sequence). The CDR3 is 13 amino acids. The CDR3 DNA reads TGCAGTGCTAGAGATTTGTGGAACACTGAAGCTTTCTTT. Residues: CSARDLWNTEAFF.

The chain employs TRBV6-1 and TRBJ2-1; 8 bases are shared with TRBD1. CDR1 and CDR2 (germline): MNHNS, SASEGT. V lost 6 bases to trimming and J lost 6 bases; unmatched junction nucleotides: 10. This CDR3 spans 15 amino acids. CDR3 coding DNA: TGTGCCAGCAGCTCCCCCAGGGGGCCCCGCAATGAGCAGTTCTTC. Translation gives CASSSPRGPRNEQFF.

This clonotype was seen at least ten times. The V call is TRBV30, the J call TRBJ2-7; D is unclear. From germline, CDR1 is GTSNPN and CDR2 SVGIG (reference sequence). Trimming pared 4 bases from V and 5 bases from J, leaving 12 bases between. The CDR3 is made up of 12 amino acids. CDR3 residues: CAWTPTSHEQYF. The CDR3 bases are TGTGCCTGGACCCCGACAAGCCACGAGCAGTACTTC. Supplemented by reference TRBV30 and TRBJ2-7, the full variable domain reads SQTIHQWPATLVQPVGSPLSLECTVEGTSNPNLYWYRQAAGRGLQLLFYSVGIGQISSEVPQNLSASRPQDRQFILSSKKLLLSDSGFYLCAWTPTSHEQYFGPGTRLTVT.

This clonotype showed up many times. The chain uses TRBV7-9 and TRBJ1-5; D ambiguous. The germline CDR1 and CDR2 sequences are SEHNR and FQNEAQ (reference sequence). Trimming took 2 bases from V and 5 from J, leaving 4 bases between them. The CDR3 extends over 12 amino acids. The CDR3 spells CASSLLDQPQHF. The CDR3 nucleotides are TGTGCCAGCAGCTTACTAGATCAGCCCCAGCATTTT.